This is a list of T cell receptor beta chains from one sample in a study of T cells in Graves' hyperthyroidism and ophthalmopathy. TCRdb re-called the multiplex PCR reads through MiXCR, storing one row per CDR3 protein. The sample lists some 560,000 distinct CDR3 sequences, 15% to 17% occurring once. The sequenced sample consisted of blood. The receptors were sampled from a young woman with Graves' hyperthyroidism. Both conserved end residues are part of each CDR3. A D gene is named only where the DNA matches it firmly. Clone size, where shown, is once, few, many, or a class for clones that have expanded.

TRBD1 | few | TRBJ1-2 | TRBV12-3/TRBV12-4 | CASSTGVGYGYTF | TGTGCCAGCAGTACAGGGGTGGGCTATGGCTACACCTTC
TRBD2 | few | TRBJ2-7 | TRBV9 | CASSVDIGGVGEQYF | TGTGCCAGCAGCGTAGATATCGGGGGGGTCGGCGAGCAGTACTTC
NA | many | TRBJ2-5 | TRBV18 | CASSRYGTQYF | TGTGCCAGCTCCCGATATGGGACCCAGTACTTC
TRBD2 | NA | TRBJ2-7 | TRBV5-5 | CASSFGRVYEQYF | TGTGCCAGCAGCTTCGGGAGGGTTTACGAGCAGTACTTC
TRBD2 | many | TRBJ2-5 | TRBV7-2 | CASSLRRLAGVTVAETQYF | TGTGCCAGCAGCTTACGGCGACTAGCGGGAGTTACAGTGGCAGAGACCCAGTACTTC
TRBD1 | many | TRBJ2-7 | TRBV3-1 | CASSPPDRGTGLYEQYF | TGTGCCAGCAGCCCTCCGGACAGGGGGACAGGGCTATACGAGCAGTACTTC
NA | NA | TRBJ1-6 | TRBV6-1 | CASSPPLTPLHF | TGTGCCAGCAGTCCCCCCCTCACACCCCTCCACTTT
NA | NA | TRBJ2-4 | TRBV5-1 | CASTAGSFPQNIQYF | TGCGCCAGCACGGCGGGGAGTTTCCCTCAAAACATTCAGTACTTC
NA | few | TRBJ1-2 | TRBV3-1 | CASSQDDRPYGYTF | TGTGCCAGCAGCCAAGATGACCGGCCCTATGGCTACACCTTC
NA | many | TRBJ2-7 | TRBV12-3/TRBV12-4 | CASSFSGTTYEQYF | TGTGCCAGCAGTTTTAGTGGGACAACCTACGAGCAGTACTTC
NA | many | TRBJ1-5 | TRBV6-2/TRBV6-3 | CASTIGGGGGQPQHF | TGTGCCAGCACTATCGGTGGAGGGGGTGGACAGCCCCAGCATTTT
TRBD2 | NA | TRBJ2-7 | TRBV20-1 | CSADVAGATYEQYF | TGCAGTGCTGATGTAGCGGGAGCGACCTACGAGCAGTACTTC
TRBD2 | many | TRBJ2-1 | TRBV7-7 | CASSLGLAGVDEQFF | TGTGCTAGCAGCTTAGGACTAGCGGGAGTGGATGAGCAGTTCTTC
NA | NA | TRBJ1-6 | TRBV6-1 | CASRDGTHSPLHF | TGTGCCAGCAGAGACGGGACCCATTCACCCCTCCACTTT
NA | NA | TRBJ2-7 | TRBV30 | CAWSVSLKEQYF | TGTGCCTGGAGTGTATCCCTAAAGGAGCAGTACTTC
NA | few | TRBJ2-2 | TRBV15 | CATSPNKAANTGELFF | TGTGCCACCAGCCCCAACAAGGCCGCGAACACCGGGGAGCTGTTTTTT
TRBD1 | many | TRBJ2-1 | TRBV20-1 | CSAIGTGFYNEQFF | TGCAGTGCTATCGGGACAGGGTTTTACAATGAGCAGTTCTTC
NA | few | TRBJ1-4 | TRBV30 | CAWSVGLGRDEKLFF | TGTGCCTGGAGTGTAGGGCTGGGCAGGGATGAAAAACTGTTTTTT
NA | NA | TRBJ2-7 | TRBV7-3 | CASSLNSGPGREQYF | TGTGCCAGCAGCTTAAATTCGGGGCCCGGGCGGGAGCAGTACTTC
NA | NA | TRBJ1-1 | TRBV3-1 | CASSHYGERGTEAFF | TGTGCCAGCAGCCATTATGGGGAACGGGGCACTGAAGCTTTCTTT
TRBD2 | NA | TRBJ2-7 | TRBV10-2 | CASSHTSGTYYEQYF | TGTGCCAGCAGCCACACTAGCGGGACTTACTACGAGCAGTACTTC
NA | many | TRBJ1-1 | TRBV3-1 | CASSQGAGNTEAFF | TGTGCCAGCAGCCAGGGGGCAGGGAACACTGAAGCTTTCTTT
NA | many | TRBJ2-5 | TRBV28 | CASSSGGLGHLQETQYF | TGTGCCAGCAGTTCCGGGGGTTTGGGCCATCTCCAAGAGACCCAGTACTTC
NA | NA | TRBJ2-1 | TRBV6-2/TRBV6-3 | CASKGDSNEQFF | TGTGCCAGCAAGGGGGACTCAAATGAGCAGTTCTTC
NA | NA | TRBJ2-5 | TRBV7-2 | CASSWTAVQETQYF | TGTGCCAGCAGCTGGACTGCCGTCCAAGAGACCCAGTACTTC
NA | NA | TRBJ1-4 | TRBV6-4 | CASSDLGRTNEKLFF | TGTGCCAGCAGTGACTTGGGCAGAACTAATGAAAAACTGTTTTTT
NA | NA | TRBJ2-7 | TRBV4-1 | CASSQAIAEPIYEQYF | TGCGCCAGCAGCCAGGCAATAGCGGAGCCTATCTACGAGCAGTACTTC
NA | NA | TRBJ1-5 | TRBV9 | CASSPSQGINQPQHF | TGTGCCAGCAGCCCGTCTCAGGGGATCAATCAGCCCCAGCATTTT
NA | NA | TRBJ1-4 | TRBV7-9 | CASSSPQGLTNEKLFF | TGTGCCAGCAGCTCGCCACAGGGTTTGACTAATGAAAAACTGTTTTTT
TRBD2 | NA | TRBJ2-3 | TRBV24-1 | CATTQRGADTQYF | TGTGCCACCACCCAGCGGGGCGCAGATACGCAGTATTTT
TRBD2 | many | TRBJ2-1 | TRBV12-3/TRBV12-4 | CASSYPKGLANNEQFF | TGTGCCAGCAGTTACCCCAAAGGACTAGCGAACAATGAGCAGTTCTTC
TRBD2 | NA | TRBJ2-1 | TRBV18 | CASSPMREVYNEQFF | TGTGCCAGCTCACCGATGCGGGAGGTTTACAATGAGCAGTTCTTC
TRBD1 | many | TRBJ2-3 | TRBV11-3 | CASSLKGQGLADTQYF | TGTGCCAGCAGCTTAAAGGGACAGGGGCTCGCAGATACGCAGTATTTT
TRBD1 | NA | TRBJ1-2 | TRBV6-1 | CASSYTKMQGAVGYTF | TGTGCCAGCAGTTATACAAAGATGCAGGGGGCTGTGGGCTACACCTTC
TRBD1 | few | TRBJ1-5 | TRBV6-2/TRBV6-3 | CASSYRTGGGLDSNQPQHF | TGTGCCAGCAGTTACCGAACAGGGGGCGGTTTGGATAGCAATCAGCCCCAGCATTTT
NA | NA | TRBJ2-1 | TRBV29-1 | CSVFIHLDEQFF | TGCAGCGTTTTTATACATCTCGATGAGCAGTTCTTC
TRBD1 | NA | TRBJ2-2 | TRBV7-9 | CASSMGGTGVSGELFF | TGTGCCAGCAGCATGGGCGGGACAGGGGTTTCCGGGGAGCTGTTTTTT
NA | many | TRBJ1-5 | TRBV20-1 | CSANDLPGIRNNQPQHF | TGCAGTGCTAACGACCTACCGGGGATTCGGAACAATCAGCCCCAGCATTTT
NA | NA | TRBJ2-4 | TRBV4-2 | CASSPTRGGSDIQYF | TGTGCCAGCAGCCCCACGAGGGGGGGTTCGGACATTCAGTACTTC
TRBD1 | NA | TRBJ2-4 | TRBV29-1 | CSAGQGKNIQYF | TGCAGCGCTGGACAGGGTAAAAACATTCAGTACTTC
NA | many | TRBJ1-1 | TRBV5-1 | CASSLDVRGVAEAFF | TGCGCCAGCAGCTTGGACGTAAGGGGAGTCGCTGAAGCTTTCTTT
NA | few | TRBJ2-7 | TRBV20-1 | CSARGSGLEQYF | TGCAGTGCTAGAGGATCAGGTTTGGAGCAGTACTTC
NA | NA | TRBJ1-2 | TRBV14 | CASSHLQGDYGYTF | TGTGCCAGCAGCCACCTACAGGGCGACTATGGCTACACCTTC
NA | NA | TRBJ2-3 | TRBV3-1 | CASSQESLGNTDTQYF | TGTGCCAGCAGCCAAGAAAGTCTAGGAAACACAGATACGCAGTATTTT
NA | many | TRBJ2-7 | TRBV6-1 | CASSEGPGSAYEQYF | TGTGCCAGCAGTGAAGGTCCAGGAAGTGCCTACGAGCAGTACTTC
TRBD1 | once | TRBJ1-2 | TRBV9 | CASSVRSGTGPLPNYGYTF | TGTGCCAGCAGCGTTCGATCCGGGACAGGGCCTCTCCCAAACTATGGCTACACCTTC
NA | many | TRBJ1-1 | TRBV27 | CASSLTTGYTEAFF | TGTGCCAGCAGTTTAACGACAGGATACACTGAAGCTTTCTTT
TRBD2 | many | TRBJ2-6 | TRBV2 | CASTPGLAVSGANVLTF | TGTGCCAGCACCCCGGGACTAGCGGTCTCTGGGGCCAACGTCCTGACTTTC
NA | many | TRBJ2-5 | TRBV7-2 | CASSAGETQYF | TGTGCCAGCAGCGCCGGGGAGACCCAGTACTTC
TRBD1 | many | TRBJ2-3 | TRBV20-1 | CSAPGQGVDTQYF | TGCAGTGCTCCTGGGCAGGGGGTGGATACGCAGTATTTT